This entry features one TCR beta chain sequence. Its antigen target is currently unknown. Per-nucleotide qualities are absent, and no much larger clonotype sits a single base away. The data are from a study of T cell repertoires in cytomegalovirus infection (dated by TCRdb to about 2019). Concerning the study at large: Peptide stimulations targeted recently identified HLA-C-restricted CMV epitopes, whose presentation resists viral immunomodulation, together with well-studied HLA-B-restricted epitopes. Donor HLA type was relevant to the analysis, because carriage of CMV infection together with the matching HLA type was indicated by public TCR beta signatures.

CDR3 length: 14 amino acids, cysteine to phenylalanine. The DNA shown is the 42-base CDR3, in frame from base 1. Looking up the germline V gene (reference sequence) yields CDR1 MNHNY and CDR2 SVGAGI. V sheds 6 bases and J sheds 4 bases, leaving 15 bases between their ends. The sample's treatment or condition, from its label and the paper: in vitro stimulation with specific CMV peptide epitopes to enrich CMV-specific T cells. The sequencing machine was an Illumina HiSeq 1500. TCRdb itself trimmed the public reads at Q25 with fastp, ran MiXCR and retained productive beta chains. Each entry is one CDR3 protein sequence, shown with its most common DNA and genes. In this sample the table shows about 830,000 distinct CDR3 sequences, approximately 32% of which occur a single time. The ten largest make up around 12% of the sample. Results the study describes overall, beyond this receptor: In both this cohort and an independent cohort of under 450 donors, the cumulative frequency of public TCR beta family members distinguished carriers of CMV infection plus the relevant HLA type. The ex vivo response was dominated by HLA-C-restricted CMV-specific TCR beta clonotypes, which also provided the single most frequent clonotype in two of eight donors.

This TCR came from a human donor in good health (CMV status not recorded). Some clones in this sample may be carry-over from other donors' samples. The material was cultured CD8+ T cells from PBMCs, obtained from culture after CMV antigen stimulation. The chain couples TRBV6-6 to TRBJ1-1; the D gene is possibly TRBD1, with 5 bases matching. CDR3 loop: CASSQKGRGTEAFF. The DNA is TGTGCCAGCAGCCAAAAGGGGAGGGGCACTGAAGCTTTCTTT.